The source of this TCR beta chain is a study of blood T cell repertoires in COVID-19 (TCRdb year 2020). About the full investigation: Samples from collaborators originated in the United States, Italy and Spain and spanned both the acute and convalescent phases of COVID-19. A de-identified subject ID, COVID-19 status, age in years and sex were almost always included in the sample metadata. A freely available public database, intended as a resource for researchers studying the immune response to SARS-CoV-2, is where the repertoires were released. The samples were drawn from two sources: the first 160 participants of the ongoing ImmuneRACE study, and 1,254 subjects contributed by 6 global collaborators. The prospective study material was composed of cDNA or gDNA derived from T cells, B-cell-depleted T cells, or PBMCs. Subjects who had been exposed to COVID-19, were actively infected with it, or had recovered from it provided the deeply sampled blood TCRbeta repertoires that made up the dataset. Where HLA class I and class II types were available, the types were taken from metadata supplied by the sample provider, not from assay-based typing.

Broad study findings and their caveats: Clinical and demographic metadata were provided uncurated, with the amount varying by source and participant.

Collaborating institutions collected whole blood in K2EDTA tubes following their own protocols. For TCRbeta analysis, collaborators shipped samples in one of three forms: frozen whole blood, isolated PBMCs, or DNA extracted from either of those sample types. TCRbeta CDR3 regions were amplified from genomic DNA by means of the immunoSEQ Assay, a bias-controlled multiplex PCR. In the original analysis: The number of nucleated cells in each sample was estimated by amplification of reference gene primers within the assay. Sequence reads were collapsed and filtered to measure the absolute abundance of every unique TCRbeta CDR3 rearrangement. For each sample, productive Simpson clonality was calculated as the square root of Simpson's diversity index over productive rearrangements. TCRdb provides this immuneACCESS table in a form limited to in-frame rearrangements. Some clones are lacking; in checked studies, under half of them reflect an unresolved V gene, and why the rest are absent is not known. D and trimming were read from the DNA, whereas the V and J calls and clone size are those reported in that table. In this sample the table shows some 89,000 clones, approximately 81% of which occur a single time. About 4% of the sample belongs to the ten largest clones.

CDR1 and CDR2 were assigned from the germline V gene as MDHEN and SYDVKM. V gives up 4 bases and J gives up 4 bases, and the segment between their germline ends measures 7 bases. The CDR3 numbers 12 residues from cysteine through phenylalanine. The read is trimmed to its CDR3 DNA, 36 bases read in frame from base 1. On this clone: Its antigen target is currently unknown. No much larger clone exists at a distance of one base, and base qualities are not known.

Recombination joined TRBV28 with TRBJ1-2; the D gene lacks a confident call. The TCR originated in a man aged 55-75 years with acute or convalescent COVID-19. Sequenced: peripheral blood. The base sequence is TGTGCCAGCAGTTCCTCTGTCTATGGCTACACCTTC. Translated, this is CASSSSVYGYTF.